Listed below are T cell receptor beta chains from one sample, sequenced in a study of CD8+ T cells in alopecia areata. Libraries were prepared by immunoSEQ multiplex PCR; TCRdb keeps only in-frame clonotypes and omits some of them. The sample includes about 200,000 clones, roughly 50% of them seen just once. Sequenced here: CD4+ T cells sorted from blood, sampled at week 24, from a patient treated with tofacitinib. The source of these receptors is a human donor with alopecia areata. CDR3s include the opening cysteine and the closing phenylalanine or tryptophan. Fields, in order: V gene, CDR3 protein.

TRBV7-9	CASSSRTEYGYTF
TRBV29-1	CSAVGRSSYNEQFF
TRBV5-1	CASSSAGTGALYLDTQYF
TRBV25-1	CASSESGIHQPQHF
TRBV2	CASSEAGQGDQPQHF
TRBV9	CASSLPVGRDQETQYF
TRBV30	CAWSVLSGRADTQYF
TRBV25-1	CASSEGPFGREQYF
TRBV30	CAWKAGGVHEQFF
TRBV6-5	CASSYSHSNQPQHF
TRBV29-1	CSVVPGGGNTEAFF
TRBV29-1	CSVDEWTGQETQYF
TRBV9	CASSVGGQVRNSPLHF
TRBV21-1	CASSLGDSNQPQHF
TRBV5-1	CASSWAGTSGGEQYF
TRBV15	CATSRSLQGAKDEQYF
TRBV30	CAWNPQGGNTIYF
TRBV6-5	CASRPQGAGVKLFF
TRBV7-9	CASSSIGGITEAFF
TRBV25-1	CASSDLGGQVTEAFF
TRBV7-6	CASSLPASGRSTDTQYF
TRBV9	CASSVSGREPGELFF
TRBV7-8	CASSLPGNQGEKLFF
TRBV2	CASNREAGNIQYF
TRBV5-4	CASSLRLAGDSTGELFF
TRBV10-3	CATQGRRGEDTQYF
TRBV5-1	CASSARDRGYTF
TRBV4-2	CASSQDLGAQPQHF
TRBV27	CASSSGYGYTF
TRBV7-6	CASSSLPTSNGEQYF
TRBV5-1	CASSPPAGETQYF
TRBV7-2	CASSLAGGSYEQYF
TRBV27	CASSSLRASGGDTQYF
TRBV25-1	CASSDLRGNEQFF
TRBV9	CASSVGGLGSYEQYF
TRBV28	CASSLFSGTGAGKLFF
TRBV5-4	CASSVTVGNTEAFF
TRBV29-1	CSVVEGDTQYF